This entry describes one T cell receptor beta chain. Its antigen is currently unknown. TCRdb reprocessed the 5' RACE reads with MiXCR, giving one entry per CDR3 protein. This sample has roughly 500,000 distinct CDR3 sequences, with about 20% found just once. V shed 4 bases and J shed 2 bases, with 18 bases lying between them. The CDR3 is 16 residues long. Germline V CDR1 and CDR2: SEHNR, FQNEAQ (reference sequence). This sample is part of a study of identical twins. Study results and caveats: Sequences that were beta out-of-frame showed weaker excess twin sharing. Clonotypes of the beta chain that were abundant in cord blood carried fewer insertions (memory repertoires showed none). Out-of-frame sharing of TCR alpha in monozygotic twins was underestimated by models.

These same data were also listed under a study on T cells expressing NK-cell markers.

The receptor comes from a woman under 30 in good health. This chain uses TRBV7-9 with TRBJ2-7; perhaps TRBD1 as D (5 bases). The sample comprised CD4+ T cells sorted from blood. The CDR3 reads CASSWGDRRLTYEQYF. The DNA of the CDR3 is TGTGCCAGCAGCTGGGGCGATAGGCGGTTAACCTACGAGCAGTACTTC.